One and the same sample provided the 19 T cell receptor beta chains below, sequenced in a study of tumor-infiltrating lymphocytes in primary liver carcinoma. The researchers obtained blood RNA from unsorted whole blood and also extracted germline DNA. Starting material of around 460 ng total RNA yielded TCR beta cDNA via a constant-region primer. Three nested multiplex PCR rounds of slightly modified ARM-PCR generated TCR beta libraries. A C-beta reverse primer and TRBV1-TRBV30 forward primers served in each of the first two PCR rounds, at approximately 10 cycles apiece. MiXCR was run by TCRdb on the multiplex PCR reads, yielding one entry per CDR3 protein. The sample has around 330,000 distinct CDR3 sequences, 65% seen once. Sequenced material: peripheral blood. The receptor source for this set is a man aged 35-49 years with primary liver carcinoma and hepatitis B virus infection.

With regard to this clonotype: One end of the junction fails to match germline, which may point to a read error. The V gene is TRBV29-1, the J gene TRBJ2-5; 9 bases match TRBD1. The CDR3 covers 14 residues. Germline V lookup: CDR1 SQVTM, CDR2 ANQGSEA. This CDR3 is CSVTGTGFTETQYF. The CDR3 nucleotides are TGCAGCGTGACCGGGACAGGGTTTACGGAGACCCAATACTTC.

Note on this clonotype: Since no conserved phenylalanine or tryptophan closes the CDR3, a read error is the likely cause. The chain recombines TRBV28 with TRBJ2-3, with D possibly matching TRBD2 (5 bases). Trimming cost V 7 bases and J 1 base, with 15 bases left between them. This CDR3 has 15 residues. Germline loops: CDR1 MDHEN, CDR2 SYDVKM. This CDR3 is CASTNGLGGTDTQYL. The CDR3 nucleotides are TGTGCCAGCACCAACGGGCTCGGGGGCACAGATACGCAGTATCTT.

A remark on this clonotype: A junction boundary mismatches the germline segment, possibly from a read error. V usage is TRBV12-3 or TRBV12-4 and J usage is TRBJ2-1; D is possibly TRBD1 (7 bases). This CDR3 has 15 amino acids. The CDR3 sequence is CACSFGGNRGGEQLF. For the CDR3, the DNA is TGTGCCTGCAGTTTTGGGGGGAACAGGGGCGGTGAGCAGCTCTTC.

The genes are TRBV6-6 and TRBJ2-7; the D gene is possibly TRBD1 (7 bases). The germline V gene encodes CDR1 MNHNY and CDR2 SVGAGI (reference sequence). Trimming removed 5 bases from V and 7 bases from J, with 18 bases in between. The CDR3 is 14 amino acids. The CDR3 sequence is CASSPTRGQKEQYF. CDR3 nucleotide sequence: TGTGCCAGCAGTCCGACTAGGGGACAGAAGGAGCAGTACTTC.

For this clonotype: At one end, the junction sequence differs from germline, possibly due to a read error. V gene TRBV10-3 combines with J gene TRBJ1-2; 10 bases map to TRBD1. Germline V gives CDR1 ENHRY, CDR2 SYGVKD. The CDR3 extends over 15 amino acids. The CDR3 DNA follows: TGTGCCATTCTTTCCGGGACAGGGGAAGTTGATGGCAACACCTTC. Translating it yields CAILSGTGEVDGNTF.

Note on this clonotype: This clone may be a read error of a much larger clone one base away. Since the CDR3 does not end with the conserved phenylalanine or tryptophan, this likely comes from a read error. This chain joins TRBV6-1 and TRBJ2-5, with TRBD2 matching over 8 bases. The CDR3 length is 15 residues. Germline CDR1 reads MNHNS; CDR2 reads SASEGT. J gave up 9 bases and V 4 bases, and 13 bases lay outside the gene matches. The CDR3 DNA is TGTGCCAGCAGTGGACCTGACAGGCCGGGGGGGGCCCAGTACCTC. It is translated as CASSGPDRPGGAQYL.

This chain joins TRBV5-5 and TRBJ2-7, with 7 nucleotides matching TRBD2. The CDR3 is 15 residues long. The V gene's germline CDR1 is SGHKS and CDR2 YYEKEE (reference sequence). With 1 base clipped from V and 0 bases from J, the junction kept 4 bases outside the gene matches. The CDR3 DNA follows: TGTGCCAGCAGCTTGTACGGGACTACCTCCTACGAGCAGTACTTC. As protein: CASSLYGTTSYEQYF.

In the case of this clonotype: A much larger clonotype is one base distant, so this may be a read error. The rearrangement links TRBV10-3 to TRBJ1-1; unclear D gene. The CDR3 sequence is 16 residues long. Per germline, CDR1 ENHRY and CDR2 SYGVKD. Deletions cut 0 bases from V and 5 bases from J, with 16 bases between. Written as DNA, the CDR3 is TGTGCCATCAGTGAGTCTCCGCCCATTCACGGGACTGAAGCTTTCTTT. Protein product: CAISESPPIHGTEAFF.

Details on this clonotype: One junction end disagrees with the germline gene, perhaps due to a read error. This rearrangement joins TRBV5-4 to TRBJ2-2; no reliable D call. Germline CDR1 is SGHNT and CDR2 is YYREEE (reference sequence). This CDR3 region has 14 residues. The CDR3 is CANSVMGNTGELFF. The CDR3 region has the DNA TGTGCCAACAGCGTGATGGGTAACACCGGGGAGCTGTTTTTT.

About this clonotype itself: It may be a read error: a sequence one base away is much more abundant. The chain has TRBV4-3 and TRBJ2-2; D gene unclear. The CDR3 is 15 residues long. From germline, CDR1 is LGHNA and CDR2 YSLEER. The CDR3 sequence: CVSSVLEGYSGELFF. CDR3 nucleotides: TGCGTCAGCAGCGTCCTAGAAGGGTATAGCGGGGAGCTGTTTTTT.

A word on this clonotype: A junction boundary mismatches the germline segment, possibly from a read error. The gene calls are TRBV11-1 and TRBJ2-7, with TRBD1 matching over 7 bases. The V gene's germline CDR1 is SGHAT and CDR2 FQDESV (reference sequence). This CDR3 is 13 amino acids long. The CDR3 DNA is TGTGACAGCAGGGGGAAGCAACCCTACGAGCAGTACTTC. Amino acid sequence: CDSRGKQPYEQYF.

This clonotype was detected a few times. It may be a read error: a sequence one base away is much more abundant. The chain uses TRBV29-1 and TRBJ2-1; D is possibly TRBD2 (6 bases). CDR1 is SQVTM, CDR2 ANQGSEA, per germline. Trimming left V 7 bases short and J 8 bases short, with 15 bases between. This CDR3 has 12 residues. The CDR3 coding sequence is TGCAGCGCCCCCAACGGGAGATATGAGCAGTTCTTC. This codes for CSAPNGRYEQFF.

The chain couples TRBV19 to TRBJ2-1; maybe TRBD2 (6 bases). Germline CDR1 LNHDA, CDR2 SQIVND (reference sequence). The V end lost 7 bases, the J end lost 9 bases, and 19 bases lay between the germline ends. This CDR3 contains 14 residues. The CDR3 spells CASTGGIVESEQFF. In DNA form, the CDR3 reads TGTGCCAGTACCGGCGGGATCGTGGAGAGTGAGCAGTTCTTC.

Concerning this clonotype: This clone may be a read error of a much larger clone one base away. The chain combines TRBV4-2 with TRBJ1-1, with 12 nucleotides matching TRBD1. J gave up 8 bases and V 7 bases, and 17 bases lay outside the gene matches. Germline V gene lookup returns CDR1 LGHNA and CDR2 YNFKEQ. The CDR3 runs to 17 residues. CDR3 in amino acids: CASTRDNTGTGGPEAFF. The CDR3 DNA reads as TGTGCCAGCACCCGCGATAATACCGGGACAGGGGGCCCCGAAGCTTTCTTT.

Note on this clonotype: One end of the junction does not line up with germline, which may come from a read error. V and J are TRBV11-1 and TRBJ1-6, with a tentative D call TRBD1 (5 bases). The germline CDR1 and CDR2 sequences are SGHAT and FQDESV (reference sequence). CDR3 length: 13 amino acids. The CDR3 sequence is CASSRTLVSSLHF. The DNA for the CDR3 is TGTGCCAGCAGCCGGACACTAGTTTCATCCCTCCACTTC. The full variable domain, rest sourced from reference TRBV11-1 and TRBJ1-6, is EAEVAQSPRYKITEKSQAVAFWCDPISGHATLYWYRQILGQGPELLVQFQDESVVDDSQLPKDRFSAERLKGVDSTLKIQPAELGDSAMYLCASSRTLVSSLHFGNGTRLTVT.

The sample holds a few counts of this clonotype. The CDR3 DNA reads TGTGCCAGCAGCCGGCGCCAGGGACAAGAGACCCAGTACTTC. Its translation is CASSRRQGQETQYF. This chain links TRBV12-3 or TRBV12-4 with TRBJ2-5, with a weak D call TRBD1 (5 bases). Trimming took 6 bases from V and 2 from J, leaving 13 bases between them. This CDR3 comprises 14 residues.

This clonotype was observed at least ten times. This rearrangement joins TRBV6-1 to TRBJ2-3; D call uncertain. Deletions cut 7 bases from V and 5 bases from J, with 16 bases between. Germline CDR1 MNHNS, CDR2 SASEGT. The CDR3 covers 14 residues. Here the CDR3 DNA reads TGTGCCAGCACCCAGGACCCTAATATAGATACGCAGTATTTT. This gives the protein CASTQDPNIDTQYF.

This chain connects TRBV11-2 to TRBJ2-7; perhaps TRBD2 as D (6 bases). The CDR3 sequence is 17 residues long. V was cut by 6 bases and J by 2 bases, with 23 bases left in between. Germline V gene sequence: CDR1 SGHAT, CDR2 FQNNGV. CDR3 nucleotide sequence: TGTGCCAGCAGTTTAAGAGTAGGTGGGGGGAACCCCTACGAGCAGTACTTC. It translates to CASSLRVGGGNPYEQYF.

This clonotype was picked up one time. The germline gene is not matched at one end of the junction; a read error may be the cause. The chain combines TRBV29-1 with TRBJ2-3; D possibly uses TRBD1 or TRBD2 (5 bases each). The CDR3 has 10 amino acids. The V gene's germline CDR1 is SQVTM and CDR2 ANQGSEA. CDR3 sequence reads: CSGVGDTQYF. As DNA, the CDR3 is TGCAGCGGGGTGGGGGATACTCAGTATTTT.